This T cell receptor (beta chain) was profiled in a study of CD8 T cells in Susac syndrome. CDR1 is MNHEY, CDR2 SVGAGI, per germline. This CDR3 region has 13 residues. V dropped 8 bases and J dropped 4; count of bases not matched to a gene: 4. The RNA, about 0.45 to 1 ug, was put through reverse transcription using random hexamers. TCRdb reprocessed the immunoSEQ multiplex PCR reads with MiXCR, giving one entry per CDR3 protein. Among about 300,000 distinct CDR3 sequences listed, roughly 94% were seen once. Specimen: CD4+ T cells from PBMCs. This TCR derives from a human donor with multiple sclerosis. The chain joins TRBV6-5 to TRBJ1-5, with TRBD1 matching over 8 bases. CDR3 sequence (DNA): TGTGCCAGCTGGGGACAGGCTAATCAGCCCCAGCATTTT. Translated: CASWGQANQPQHF.